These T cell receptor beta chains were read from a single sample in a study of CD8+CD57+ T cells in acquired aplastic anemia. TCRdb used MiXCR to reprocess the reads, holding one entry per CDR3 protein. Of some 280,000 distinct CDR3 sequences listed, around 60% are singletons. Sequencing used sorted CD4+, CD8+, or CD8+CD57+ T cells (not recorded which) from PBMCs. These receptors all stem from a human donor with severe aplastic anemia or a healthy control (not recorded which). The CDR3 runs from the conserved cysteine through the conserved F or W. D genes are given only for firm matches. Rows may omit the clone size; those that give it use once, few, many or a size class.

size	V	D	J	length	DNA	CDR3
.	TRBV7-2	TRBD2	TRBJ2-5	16	TGTGCCAGCAGCTTAGGTCTAGCGGGGGGAGGAGAGACCCAGTACTTC	CASSLGLAGGGETQYF
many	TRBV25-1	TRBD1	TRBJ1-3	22	TGTGCCAGCAGTGAACCTTGGACCGTCGGTGGGCAGGGGGCGTCCGCTGGAAACACCATATATTTT	CASSEPWTVGGQGASAGNTIYF
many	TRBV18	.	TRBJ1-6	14	TGTGCCAGCTCACCGGTCCCGGGGAATTCACCCCTCCACTTT	CASSPVPGNSPLHF
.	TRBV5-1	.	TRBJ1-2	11	TGCAAAGGGGGGGCTAACTATAGCTACACCTTC	CKGGANYSYTF
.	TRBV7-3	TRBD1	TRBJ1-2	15	TGTGCCAGCAGCCTAACCGGGACAGACATCTATGGCTACACCTTC	CASSLTGTDIYGYTF
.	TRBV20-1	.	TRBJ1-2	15	TGCAGTGCTAGTTCCCCCGGCTTGGGAGCGTATGGCTACACCTTC	CSASSPGLGAYGYTF
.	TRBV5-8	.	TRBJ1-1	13	TGTGCCAGCAGCTTCCTCGGACAGACTGAAGCTTTCTTT	CASSFLGQTEAFF
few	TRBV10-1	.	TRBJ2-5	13	TGCGCCAGCAGTGGCGCCGGGAGAAAGACCCAGTACTTC	CASSGAGRKTQYF
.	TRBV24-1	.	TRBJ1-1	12	TGTGCCACCGTGGCCCCGCTGAGGGTAGCTTTCTTT	CATVAPLRVAFF
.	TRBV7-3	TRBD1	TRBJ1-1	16	TGTGCCAGCAGCTTAGGACAGGGCGGAGGAAACACTGAAGCTTTCTTT	CASSLGQGGGNTEAFF
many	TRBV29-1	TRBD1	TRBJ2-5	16	TGCAGCGTTGGCGGACAGACAGGGAGAGATCCTGAGACCCAGTACTTC	CSVGGQTGRDPETQYF
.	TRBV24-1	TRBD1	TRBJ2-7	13	TGTGCCACCCGGGACAGCAATTCCTACGAGCAGTACTTC	CATRDSNSYEQYF
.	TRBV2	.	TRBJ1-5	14	TGTGCCAGCGGACCCGCCAGTTTCAATCAGCCCCAGCATTTT	CASGPASFNQPQHF
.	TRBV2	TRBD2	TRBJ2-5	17	TGTGCCAGCAGTGATCTTGTAGCGGGGGGTCGAGTTGGGACCCAGTACTTC	CASSDLVAGGRVGTQYF
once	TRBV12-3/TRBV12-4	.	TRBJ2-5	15	TGTGCCAGCAGCGCTGACGGGACTTCGCAAGAGACCCAGTACTTC	CASSADGTSQETQYF
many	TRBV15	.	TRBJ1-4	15	TGTGCCACCAGCAGAGATAACAGCCATAATGAAAAACTGTTTTTT	CATSRDNSHNEKLFF
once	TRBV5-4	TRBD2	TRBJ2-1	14	TGTGCCAGCCACCGGGCTAGCGGGAGCTATGAGCAGTTCTTC	CASHRASGSYEQFF
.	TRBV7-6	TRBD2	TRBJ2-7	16	TGTGCCAGCAGCTTCCCCGAGCGGGAGGGAACCTACGAGCAGTACTTC	CASSFPEREGTYEQYF
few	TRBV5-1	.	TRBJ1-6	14	TGCGCCAGTTCTGAGGGGATCGGTAATTCACCCCTCCACTTT	CASSEGIGNSPLHF
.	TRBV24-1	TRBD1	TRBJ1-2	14	TGTGCCAGCAGTATCGCCGGGACAGGGACCGGCTACACCTTC	CASSIAGTGTGYTF
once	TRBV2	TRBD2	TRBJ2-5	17	TGTGCCAGCAGTGAAATGGTTGAACTAGCGGGGGAAGAGACCCAGTACTTC	CASSEMVELAGEETQYF
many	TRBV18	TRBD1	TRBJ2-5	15	TGTGCCAGCTCACAGACAGGGTGGGGGCAAGAGACCCAGTACTTC	CASSQTGWGQETQYF
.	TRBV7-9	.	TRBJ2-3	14	TGTGCCAGCAGCTCTCTGGCGGGGTACAATGAGCAGTATTTT	CASSSLAGYNEQYF
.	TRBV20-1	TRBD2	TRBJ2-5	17	TGCAGTGCTAGCCCCGGACAGGGAGCGGGGGGGCTGGAGACCCAGTACTTC	CSASPGQGAGGLETQYF
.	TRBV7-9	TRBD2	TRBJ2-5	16	TGTGCCAGCAGTTCCGGACTAGCGGGGGATGAAGAGACCCAGTACTTC	CASSSGLAGDEETQYF
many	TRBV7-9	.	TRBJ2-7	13	TGTGCCAGCAGCTTAAAAGGTACCTACGAGCAGTACTTC	CASSLKGTYEQYF
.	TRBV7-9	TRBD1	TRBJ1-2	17	TGTGCCAGCAGCTTAGTTGTTGTGACAGGGCGTAACTATGGCTACACCTTC	CASSLVVVTGRNYGYTF
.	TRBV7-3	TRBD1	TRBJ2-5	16	TGTGCCAGCAGTTTTACCCGACAGGGCCTGGGGGAGACCCAGTACTTC	CASSFTRQGLGETQYF
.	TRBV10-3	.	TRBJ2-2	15	TGTGCCATCAGTGGCAGGACAGCAAACACCGGGGAGCTGTTTTTT	CAISGRTANTGELFF
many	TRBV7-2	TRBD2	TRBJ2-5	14	TGTGCCAGCAGCTTGGGGGGGGGGCAAGAGACCCAGTACTTC	CASSLGGGQETQYF
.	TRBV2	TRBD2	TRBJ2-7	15	TGTGCCAGCACGATCAGGGCTAGCGGGGTCTACGAGCAGTACTTC	CASTIRASGVYEQYF
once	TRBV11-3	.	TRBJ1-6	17	TGTGCCAGCAGCCAAGAGAGGCTAGGGGCATCAAATTCACCCCTCCACTTT	CASSQERLGASNSPLHF
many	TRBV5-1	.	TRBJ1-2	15	TGCGCCAGCAGCCTCTGGGACGAAGCTAACTATGGCTACACCTTC	CASSLWDEANYGYTF
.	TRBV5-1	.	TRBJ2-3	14	TGCGCCAGCAGCTTGGGGACCACCACAGATACGCAGTATTTT	CASSLGTTTDTQYF
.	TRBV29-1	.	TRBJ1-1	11	TGCAGCGTCGGTGAGTACACTGAAGCTTTCTTT	CSVGEYTEAFF
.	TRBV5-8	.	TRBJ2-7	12	TGTGCCAGCAGAGGCAACTCCTACGAGCAGTACTTC	CASRGNSYEQYF